The 30 T cell receptor beta chains presented below share a single source sample, sequenced in a study of post-analysis software for immune sequencing data. Overall study findings and caveats: Four or five TRBV segments occurring more often in patients than controls included TRBV5-6, TRBV5-1 and TRBV20-1.

The authors incorporated unique molecular identifiers into the TCR beta cDNA libraries. TCRdb re-analysed the PCR reads in MiXCR, keeping a single row per CDR3 protein. The sample lists 750,000 to 950,000 distinct CDR3 sequences; 46% were seen once. Antigens for these TCRs are unknown. Material: blood. The receptors were gathered from a girl aged 5-17 years with multiple sclerosis.

The chain couples TRBV12-3 or TRBV12-4 to TRBJ1-1; 9 nucleotides match TRBD1. The CDR3 spans 14 residues. The V and J ends lost 3 bases and 3 bases, in that order; junction bases with no gene match: 2. Written as DNA, the CDR3 is TGTGCCAGCAGTTTGACAGGGGGAGACACTGAAGCTTTCTTT. The encoded protein is CASSLTGGDTEAFF.

The genes are TRBV7-9 and TRBJ2-1; TRBD2 is a possible D gene (5 bases). CDR1 SEHNR and CDR2 FQNEAQ come from the germline V gene (reference sequence). Trimming shortened V by 0 bases and J by 3 bases, and 9 bases separated the two germline ends. The CDR3 loop spans 15 amino acids. The CDR3 loop is CASSLAADLYNEQFF. The CDR3 coding sequence is TGTGCCAGCAGCTTAGCAGCGGACCTCTACAATGAGCAGTTCTTC.

This CDR3 reads CASSIAGGPYNEQFF. Here the CDR3 DNA reads TGTGCCAGCAGCATAGCGGGAGGGCCCTACAATGAGCAGTTCTTC. V is TRBV27 and J is TRBJ2-1; 11 positions agree with TRBD2. This CDR3 comprises 15 residues. Germline lookup yields CDR1 MNHEY and CDR2 SMNVEV (reference sequence). The V and J ends lost 6 bases and 2 bases, in that order; junction bases with no gene match: 3.

The V and J genes are TRBV12-3 or TRBV12-4 and TRBJ1-1; D not resolved. Trimming stripped 4 bases from V and 7 bases from J, with 7 bases between. The CDR3 has 11 residues. Here the CDR3 DNA reads TGTGCCAGCAGTTCCGAGAGTGAAGCTTTCTTT. Its translation: CASSSESEAFF.

V usage is TRBV6-1 and J usage is TRBJ2-1, with 10 bases fitting TRBD2. The CDR3 is made up of 21 amino acids. The junction had 20 bases not matched to a gene; V was cut back by 3 bases and J by 3 bases. From germline, CDR1 is MNHNS and CDR2 SASEGT. The CDR3 spells CASSEGGNSGRLTRYYNEQFF. The CDR3 DNA sequence: TGTGCCAGCAGTGAGGGTGGGAATAGCGGGAGGTTAACGAGGTACTACAATGAGCAGTTCTTC.

There are a few counts of this clonotype. The chain joins TRBV29-1 to TRBJ2-7, with 7 bases fitting TRBD2. With 7 bases clipped from V and 5 bases from J, the junction kept 8 bases outside the gene matches. Germline V gene lookup returns CDR1 SQVTM and CDR2 ANQGSEA. The CDR3 has 12 amino acids. The CDR3 DNA is TGCAGCGGCGCGACTAGCCGTCACGAGCAGTACTTC. This encodes CSGATSRHEQYF.

The chain is built from TRBV7-2 and TRBJ2-7; TRBD2 is a possible D gene (6 bases). This CDR3 spans 15 amino acids. Germline loops: CDR1 SGHTA, CDR2 FQGNSA. V lost 5 bases to trimming and J lost 1 base, with 15 bases between them. The CDR3 bases are TGTGCCAGCAGCCCCCGGGACTCTATATCCTACGAGCAGTACTTC. This gives the protein CASSPRDSISYEQYF.

This clonotype appeared a few times. This rearrangement joins TRBV6-1 to TRBJ1-6; D not certain. The CDR3 is made up of 17 amino acids. The V end was cut by 6 bases, the J end by 0 bases, with 15 bases between. Germline V gene sequence: CDR1 MNHNS, CDR2 SASEGT. The CDR3: CASRRAALSSYNSPLHF. CDR3 nucleotide sequence: TGTGCCAGCAGGCGGGCAGCCTTGAGCTCCTATAATTCACCCCTCCACTTT.

The genes are TRBV18 and TRBJ2-1, with TRBD1 matching 7 bases. The V and J ends lost 6 bases and 7 bases, in that order; junction bases with no gene match: 6. The CDR3 sequence is 13 residues long. Germline V gives CDR1 KGHSH, CDR2 LQKENI. The CDR3 sequence is CASSPDRANEQFF. The CDR3 DNA sequence: TGTGCCAGCTCGCCCGACAGGGCTAATGAGCAGTTCTTC.

This chain connects TRBV14 to TRBJ1-4, with 8 bases matching TRBD1. With 1 base clipped from V and 3 bases from J, the junction kept 4 bases outside the gene matches. Germline-derived CDR1 and CDR2 are SGHDN and FVKESK. This CDR3 spans 16 amino acids. The CDR3 DNA reads TGTGCCAGCAGCCAAGCAGGGGGCTTGCCTAATGAAAAACTGTTTTTT. Translated: CASSQAGGLPNEKLFF.

This clonotype occurred once. This chain joins TRBV7-6 and TRBJ2-3, with 9 bases that match TRBD2. CDR1 and CDR2 (germline): SGHVS, FNYEAQ. V lost 7 bases, J lost 0 bases, and 5 bases stayed unmatched. The CDR3 is 15 amino acids. CDR3 region: CASTPLAGSTDTQYF. The CDR3 DNA reads TGTGCCAGCACGCCACTAGCGGGTAGCACAGATACGCAGTATTTT.

This clonotype was detected only a few times. V gene TRBV5-1 combines with J gene TRBJ1-2; 8 nucleotides align to TRBD1. V lost 0 bases and J lost 4; bases outside the gene matches: 8. The CDR3 contains 16 residues. Germline CDR1 is SGHRS and CDR2 is YFSETQ. CDR3 region: CASSLDPGQALYGYTF. DNA for the CDR3: TGCGCCAGCAGCTTGGATCCGGGACAGGCTCTCTATGGCTACACCTTC. Full variable domain (missing parts from reference TRBV5-1 and TRBJ1-2): KAGVTQTPRYLIKTRGQQVTLSCSPISGHRSVSWYQQTPGQGLQFLFEYFSETQRNKGNFPGRFSGRQFSNSRSEMNVSTLELGDSALYLCASSLDPGQALYGYTFGSGTRLTVV.

This clonotype was seen a handful of times. The rearrangement links TRBV4-1 to TRBJ1-1; 7 bases line up with TRBD1. The V and J ends lost 3 bases and 9 bases, in that order; junction bases with no gene match: 4. The germline V gene has CDR1 MGHRA and CDR2 YSYEKL. CDR3 length equals 12 residues. The DNA of the CDR3 is TGCGCCAGCAGCCACGGGACAGCCCAAGCTTTCTTT. Protein: CASSHGTAQAFF.

About this clonotype: Just one base apart from a much larger clone, this may be a read error. CDR3 residues: CSARDIYSAETQFF. The DNA of the CDR3 is TGCAGTGCTAGAGATATCTACTCGGCAGAGACCCAGTTCTTC. The chain links TRBV20-1 to TRBJ2-1; D is ambiguous. Germline loops: CDR1 DFQATT, CDR2 SNEGSKA (reference sequence). V was trimmed by 0 bases and J by 13 bases, leaving 19 bases between them. CDR3 length: 14 residues.

This clonotype was counted between two and nine times. The chain recombines TRBV20-1 with TRBJ2-1; 9 nucleotides align to TRBD2. From germline, CDR1 is DFQATT and CDR2 SNEGSKA (reference sequence). J was trimmed by 7 bases and V by 5 bases; bases with no gene match: 6. The CDR3 is 13 amino acids. The CDR3 loop reads CSAPPAGGNEQFF. CDR3 coding DNA: TGCAGTGCTCCCCCCGCGGGGGGGAATGAGCAGTTCTTC.

The chain recombines TRBV18 with TRBJ2-4; tentative D call: TRBD1 (5 bases). Judging by the DNA end, TRBJ2-7 fits better; the J call may be wrong. Germline V CDR1 and CDR2: KGHSH, LQKENI. CDR3 length equals 15 residues. DNA for the CDR3: TGTGCCAGCTCACCAGGTCCTCGCAGGGCCTACGAGCAGTACTTC. Its protein product is CASSPGPRRAYEQYF.

This chain uses TRBV29-1 with TRBJ2-1; D unresolved. This CDR3 region has 15 residues. The V end lost 0 bases, the J end lost 7 bases, and 16 bases lay between the germline ends. Germline CDR1 SQVTM, CDR2 ANQGSEA. CDR3 residues: CSVEDVGPPANEQFF. The CDR3 nucleotides read TGCAGCGTTGAAGATGTAGGCCCACCGGCTAATGAGCAGTTCTTC.

The chain links TRBV7-3 to TRBJ2-3; D ambiguous. Trimming cost V 5 bases and J 4 bases, with 16 bases left between them. The CDR3 length is 15 residues. CDR1 is SGHTA and CDR2 is FQGTGA in the germline V gene. The CDR3 DNA reads as TGTGCCAGCAGCCCTCCCCCTCCGGGCCCAGATACGCAGTATTTT. Translation: CASSPPPPGPDTQYF. The full variable domain, completed using reference TRBV7-3 and TRBJ2-3, is GAGVSQTPSNKVTEKGKYVELRCDPISGHTALYWYRQSLGQGPEFLIYFQGTGAADDSGLPNDRFFAVRPEGSVSTLKIQRTERGDSAVYLCASSPPPPGPDTQYFGPGTRLTVL.

This clonotype was seen a few times. The gene calls are TRBV28 and TRBJ2-1, with D uncertain. From germline, CDR1 is MDHEN and CDR2 SYDVKM. The CDR3 runs 15 residues. Between the trimmed V and J ends, which lost 1 base and 0 bases, there was a span of 7 bases. The CDR3, as DNA: TGTGCCAGCAGTTTATTGGTGGACTCCTACAATGAGCAGTTCTTC. This gives the protein CASSLLVDSYNEQFF.

V gene TRBV12-3 or TRBV12-4 combines with J gene TRBJ2-7; D gene uncertain. The CDR3 consists of 16 residues. V lost 4 bases to trimming and J lost 7 bases, with 23 bases between them. This chain's CDR3 is CASSSETHTSYNEQYF. The DNA for the CDR3 is TGTGCCAGCAGTTCCGAGACCCACACCTCCTACAATGAGCAGTACTTC.

This clonotype has only one observation. At one end the junction does not follow the germline gene, possibly because of a read error. The chain recombines TRBV12-3 or TRBV12-4 with TRBJ2-3, with D tentatively TRBD1 (7 bases). This CDR3 spans 13 amino acids. The CDR3, as DNA: TGTGCCAGCACCCAGGGGGGCACAGATGCGCAGTATTTT. Its translation: CASTQGGTDAQYF.

Worth noting for this clonotype: This may be a read error: a much more frequent sequence differs by one nucleotide. The rearrangement uses TRBV6-5 and TRBJ1-2; the match to TRBD1 covers 9 bases. The length of the CDR3 is 18 residues. Germline V gives CDR1 MNHEY, CDR2 SVGAGI. J was trimmed by 4 bases and V by 7 bases; bases with no gene match: 19. The CDR3 coding sequence is TGTGCCAGCAATTCAGTCCGGGACAGGGAAGGGAGAAGCTATGGCTACACCTTC. Protein product: CASNSVRDREGRSYGYTF.

A few counts support this clonotype. The rearrangement links TRBV5-1 to TRBJ1-2; no clear D gene. The V gene lost 3 bases and the J gene lost 8 bases, with 11 bases spanning the gap. The CDR3 loop spans 12 amino acids. Germline lookup yields CDR1 SGHRS and CDR2 YFSETQ. CDR3 protein: CASSYPPGGYTF. The DNA of the CDR3 is TGCGCCAGCAGCTATCCCCCAGGCGGCTACACCTTC.

The chain uses TRBV5-6 and TRBJ2-2, with D tentatively TRBD1 (5 bases). Germline V gene sequence: CDR1 SGHDT, CDR2 YYEEEE. The V and J ends lost 4 bases and 4 bases respectively, with 14 bases between them. The CDR3 has 15 residues. The CDR3 spells CASSLGPGGTGELFF. Written as DNA, the CDR3 is TGTGCCAGCAGCCTGGGGCCGGGCGGCACCGGGGAGCTGTTTTTT.

J is TRBJ2-6 and V is TRBV12-3 or TRBV12-4, with D perhaps matching TRBD2 (6 bases). Trimming shortened V by 5 bases and J by 0 bases, and 26 bases separated the two germline ends. The CDR3 consists of 21 residues. This chain's CDR3 is CASSASSVSRRVPSGANVLTF. DNA for the CDR3: TGTGCCAGCAGTGCGTCCTCGGTCTCCCGGAGGGTCCCCTCTGGGGCCAACGTCCTGACTTTC.

This clonotype was counted only a few times. The chain links TRBV15 to TRBJ1-6; D might be TRBD1 (6 bases). From germline, CDR1 is LNHNV and CDR2 YYDKDF (reference sequence). The CDR3 extends over 15 amino acids. Trimming took 5 bases from V and 4 from J, leaving 12 bases between them. The CDR3, as DNA: TGTGCCACCAGCCCTGAGGGGGTTTATAATTCACCCCTCCACTTT. Residues: CATSPEGVYNSPLHF. Full variable domain (remainder filled in from reference TRBV15 and TRBJ1-6): DAMVIQNPRYQVTQFGKPVTLSCSQTLNHNVMYWYQQKSSQAPKLLFHYYDKDFNNEADTPDNFQSRRPNTSFCFLDIRSPGLGDTAMYLCATSPEGVYNSPLHFGNGTRLTVT.

The genes are TRBV7-9 and TRBJ2-7; TRBD2 matches at 9 bases. Germline assignment: CDR1 SEHNR and CDR2 FQNEAQ (reference sequence). The V and J ends lost 3 bases and 2 bases, in that order; junction bases with no gene match: 5. This CDR3 comprises 15 residues. The CDR3 DNA follows: TGTGCCAGCAGCTTTGAGACTAGCGGTACCTACGAGCAGTACTTC. Translating it yields CASSFETSGTYEQYF.

The chain recombines TRBV6-5 with TRBJ2-7; D remains unclear. CDR1 and CDR2 (germline): MNHEY, SVGAGI. The germline V and J ends were trimmed by 3 bases and 3 bases, with 9 bases remaining between them. The CDR3 totals 13 residues. CDR3 protein: CASSYGANYEQYF. As DNA, the CDR3 is TGTGCCAGCAGTTATGGTGCAAACTACGAGCAGTACTTC.

This clonotype showed up just a few times. The gene calls are TRBV6-6 and TRBJ2-3, with 7 bases identical to TRBD2. V lost 7 bases to trimming and J lost 5 bases; unmatched junction nucleotides: 9. Germline loops: CDR1 MNHNY, CDR2 SVGAGI (reference sequence). This CDR3 has 14 amino acids. The CDR3 region has the DNA TGTGCCAGCACCTTTACGGGAGGAGGAGATACGCAGTATTTT. Translating it yields CASTFTGGGDTQYF.

The rearrangement uses TRBV2 and TRBJ1-1; D may be TRBD1 (6 bases). Trimming removed 8 bases from V and 4 bases from J, with 17 bases in between. This CDR3 spans 14 amino acids. Germline-derived CDR1 and CDR2 are SNHLY and FYNNEI. The CDR3 region is CASARQDLGTEAFF. CDR3 bases: TGTGCCAGCGCCAGACAGGATTTGGGCACTGAAGCTTTCTTT.